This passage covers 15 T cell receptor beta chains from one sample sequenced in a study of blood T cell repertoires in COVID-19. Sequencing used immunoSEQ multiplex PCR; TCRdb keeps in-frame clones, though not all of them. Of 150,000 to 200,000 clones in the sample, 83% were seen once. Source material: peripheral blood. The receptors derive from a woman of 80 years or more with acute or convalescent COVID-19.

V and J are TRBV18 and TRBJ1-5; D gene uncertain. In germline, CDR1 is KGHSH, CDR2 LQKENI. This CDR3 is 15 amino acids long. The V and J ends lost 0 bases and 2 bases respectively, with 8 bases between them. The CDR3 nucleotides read TGTGCCAGCTCACCACCGAGGGCAGGCAATCAGCCCCAGCATTTT. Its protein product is CASSPPRAGNQPQHF.

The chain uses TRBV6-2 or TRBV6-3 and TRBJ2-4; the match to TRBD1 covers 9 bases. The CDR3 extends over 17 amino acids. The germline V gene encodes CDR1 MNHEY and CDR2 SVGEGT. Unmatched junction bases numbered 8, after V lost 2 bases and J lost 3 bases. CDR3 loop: CASSYLPGQGGKNIQYF. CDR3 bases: TGTGCCAGCAGTTACCTTCCGGGACAGGGCGGCAAAAACATTCAGTACTTC.

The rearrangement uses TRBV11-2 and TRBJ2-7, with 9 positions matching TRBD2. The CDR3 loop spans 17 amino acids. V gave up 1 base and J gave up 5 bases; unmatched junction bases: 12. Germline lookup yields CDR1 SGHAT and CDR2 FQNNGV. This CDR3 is CASSLVGSGSFTNEQYF. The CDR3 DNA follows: TGTGCCAGCAGCTTAGTAGGTAGCGGGAGTTTTACGAACGAGCAGTACTTC.

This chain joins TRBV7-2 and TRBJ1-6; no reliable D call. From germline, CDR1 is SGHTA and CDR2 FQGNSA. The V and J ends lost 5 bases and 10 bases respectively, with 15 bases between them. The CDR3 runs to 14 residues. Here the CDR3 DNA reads TGTGCCAGCAGCCACGCGGCGGCTAACTCACCCCTCCACTTT. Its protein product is CASSHAAANSPLHF.

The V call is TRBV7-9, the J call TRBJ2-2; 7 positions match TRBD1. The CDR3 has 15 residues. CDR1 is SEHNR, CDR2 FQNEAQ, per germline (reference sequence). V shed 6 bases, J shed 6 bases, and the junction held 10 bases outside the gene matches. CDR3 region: CASRPQGVGAGELFF. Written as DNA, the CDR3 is TGTGCCAGCAGGCCCCAGGGGGTTGGCGCCGGGGAGCTGTTTTTT. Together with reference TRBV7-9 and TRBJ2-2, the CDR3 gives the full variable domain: DTGVSQNPRHKITKRGQNVTFRCDPISEHNRLYWYRQTLGQGPEFLTYFQNEAQLEKSRLLSDRFSAERPKGSFSTLEIQRTEQGDSAMYLCASRPQGVGAGELFFGEGSRLTVL.

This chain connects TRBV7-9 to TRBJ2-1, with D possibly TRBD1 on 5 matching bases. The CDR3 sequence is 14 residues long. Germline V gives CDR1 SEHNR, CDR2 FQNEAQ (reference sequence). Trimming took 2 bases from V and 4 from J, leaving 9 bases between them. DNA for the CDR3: TGTGCCAGCAGCTTATCCTCAGGGTACAATGAGCAGTTCTTC. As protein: CASSLSSGYNEQFF.

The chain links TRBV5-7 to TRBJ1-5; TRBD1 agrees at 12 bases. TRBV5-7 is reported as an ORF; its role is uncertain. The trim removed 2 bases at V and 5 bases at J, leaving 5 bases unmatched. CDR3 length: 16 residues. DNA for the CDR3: TGTGCCAGCAGCTTCAACGGGACAGGGGGCGATCAGCCCCAGCATTTT. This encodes CASSFNGTGGDQPQHF.

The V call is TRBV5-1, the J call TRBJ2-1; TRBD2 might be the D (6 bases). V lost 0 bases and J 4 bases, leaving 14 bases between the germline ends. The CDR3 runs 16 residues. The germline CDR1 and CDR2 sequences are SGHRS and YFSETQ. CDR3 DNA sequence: TGCGCCAGCAGCTTGGCTCAAGCGGGCGTTTACAATGAGCAGTTCTTC. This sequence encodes CASSLAQAGVYNEQFF.

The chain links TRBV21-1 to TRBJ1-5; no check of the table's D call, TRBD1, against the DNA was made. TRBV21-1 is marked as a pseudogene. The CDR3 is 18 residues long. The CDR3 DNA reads TGTGCCAGCAGCAAATTATGTTTGGACAGGGGGCCTAGTCAGCCCCAGCATTTT. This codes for CASSKLCLDRGPSQPQHF.

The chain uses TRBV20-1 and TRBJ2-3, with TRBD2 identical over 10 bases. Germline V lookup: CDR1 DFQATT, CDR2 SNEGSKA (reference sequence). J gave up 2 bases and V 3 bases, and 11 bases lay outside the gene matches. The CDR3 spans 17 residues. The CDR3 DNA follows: TGCAGTGCTAGTCGGCTAGCGGGAGATGTGCTCACAGATACGCAGTATTTT. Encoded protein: CSASRLAGDVLTDTQYF.

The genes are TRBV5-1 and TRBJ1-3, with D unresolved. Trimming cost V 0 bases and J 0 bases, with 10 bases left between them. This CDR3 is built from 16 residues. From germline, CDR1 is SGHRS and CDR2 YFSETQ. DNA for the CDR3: TGCGCCAGCAGCTTGGCCGGTGTCGGCTCTGGAAACACCATATATTTT. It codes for CASSLAGVGSGNTIYF.

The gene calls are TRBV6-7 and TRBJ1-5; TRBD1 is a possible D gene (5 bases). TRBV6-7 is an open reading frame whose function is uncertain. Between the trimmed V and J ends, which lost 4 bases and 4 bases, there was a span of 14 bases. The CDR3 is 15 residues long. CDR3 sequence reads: CASSWGRAFNQPQHF. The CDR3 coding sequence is TGTGCCAGCAGTTGGGGCAGGGCCTTTAATCAGCCCCAGCATTTT.

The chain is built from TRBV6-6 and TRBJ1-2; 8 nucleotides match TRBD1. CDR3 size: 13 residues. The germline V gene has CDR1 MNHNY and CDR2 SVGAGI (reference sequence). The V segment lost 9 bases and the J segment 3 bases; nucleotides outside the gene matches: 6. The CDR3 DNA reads TGTGCCAGTCGAGGACAGGGCGACTATGGCTACACCTTC. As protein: CASRGQGDYGYTF.

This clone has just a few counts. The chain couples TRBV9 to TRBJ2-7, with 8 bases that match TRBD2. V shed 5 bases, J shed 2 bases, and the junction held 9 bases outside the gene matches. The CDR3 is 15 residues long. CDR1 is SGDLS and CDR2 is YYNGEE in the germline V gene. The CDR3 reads CASSAYGGGPYEQYF. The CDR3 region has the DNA TGTGCCAGCAGTGCTTACGGGGGGGGCCCCTACGAGCAGTACTTC.

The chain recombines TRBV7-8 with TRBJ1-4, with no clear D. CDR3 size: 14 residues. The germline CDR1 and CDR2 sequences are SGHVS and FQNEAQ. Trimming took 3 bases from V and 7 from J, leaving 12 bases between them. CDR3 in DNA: TGTGCCAGCAGCTTTGCTACTATTGGTGAAAAACTGTTTTTT. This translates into CASSFATIGEKLFF.